This entry concerns a single TCR beta chain. The record originates from a study of blood T cell repertoires in COVID-19. Study as a whole: Researchers got acute and convalescent COVID-19 samples from the United States, Italy and Spain.

The CDR3 is made up of 13 amino acids. Germline values: CDR1 GTSNPN, CDR2 SVGIG (reference sequence). The V end was cut by 5 bases, the J end by 1 base, with 11 bases between. Enrollees, about 18 to 89 years old, lived in 24 US areas. For recovered donors of Cohort 3, there were two negative PCRs, clearance, or symptom resolution. In the original workflow: From reference gene primer amplification, estimates of nucleated cell counts were derived. Repertoires were generated with immunoSEQ multiplex PCR, while TCRdb's copy carries only in-frame clones and drops some. V, J and clone size were drawn from that table, and D and trimming were deduced from the DNA. The sample has 390,000 or so clones; roughly four fifths are singletons.

The clonotype was recovered from a woman between 45 and 65 years old who had recovered from COVID-19. Input material: PBMCs or T cells enriched from blood (not recorded which). The genes are TRBV30 and TRBJ1-1; D is undetermined. For the CDR3, the DNA is TGTGCCTGGGCCGAGGGAGGGAACACTGAAGCTTTCTTT. Its translation is CAWAEGGNTEAFF.